The 6 T cell receptor beta chains below all came from one sample that was sequenced in a study of T cell repertoires in cytomegalovirus infection. MiXCR, applied by TCRdb to the reads, yields one record per CDR3 protein. Here the sample spans some 350,000 distinct CDR3 sequences, about a third being singletons. No antigen has been identified for these receptors. The specimen comprised cultured PBMCs, sampled from culture after CMV antigen stimulation. The receptors shown here come from a human donor in good health (CMV status not recorded). Some clones in this sample may be carry-over from other donors' samples.

This chain connects TRBV27 to TRBJ2-1, with D tentatively TRBD2 (5 bases). The ends were cut back, 8 bases at V and 7 bases at J, with 12 bases in the middle. Germline V gene data show CDR1 as MNHEY and CDR2 as SMNVEV (reference sequence). The CDR3 loop spans 12 amino acids. CDR3 nucleotide sequence: TGTGCCAGCTCCAAGAGGGAGAATGAGCAGTTCTTC. Translated, it gives CASSKRENEQFF.

This clonotype was detected only a few times. The rearrangement uses TRBV6-5 and TRBJ2-7; possibly TRBD1 for D (6 bases). There are 13 residues in the CDR3. Germline-derived CDR1 and CDR2 are MNHEY and SVGAGI. The V end lost 6 bases, the J end lost 3 bases, and 12 bases lay between the germline ends. For the CDR3, the DNA is TGTGCCAGCAGGCCGACAGGATTCTACGAGCAGTACTTC. Translating it yields CASRPTGFYEQYF.

The chain couples TRBV11-2 to TRBJ2-2; D ambiguous. Germline-derived CDR1 and CDR2 are SGHAT and FQNNGV. V was pared by 5 bases and J by 6 bases, with 10 bases between. The CDR3 extends over 13 amino acids. The CDR3 DNA follows: TGTGCCAGCAGCGAAGGAAGCGCCGGGGAGCTGTTTTTT. As protein: CASSEGSAGELFF.

This rearrangement joins TRBV5-8 to TRBJ2-2, with TRBD1 identical over 8 bases. Germline CDR1 is SGHTS and CDR2 is YDEGEE. The junction had 1 base not matched to a gene; V was cut back by 0 bases and J by 3 bases. The CDR3 runs to 15 residues. CDR3 amino acids: CASSLGTGHTGELFF. The CDR3 DNA sequence: TGTGCCAGCAGCTTGGGGACAGGGCACACCGGGGAGCTGTTTTTT.

This clonotype appeared a few times. This chain connects TRBV27 to TRBJ2-5; D perhaps matches TRBD2 (5 bases). From germline, CDR1 is MNHEY and CDR2 SMNVEV (reference sequence). There are 13 residues in the CDR3. The germline V and J ends were trimmed by 3 bases and 5 bases, with 10 bases remaining between them. DNA for the CDR3: TGTGCCAGCAGTTTTTCACTAGATGAGACCCAGTACTTC. Its protein is CASSFSLDETQYF.

V is TRBV7-2 and J is TRBJ2-5; 8 bases map to TRBD2. CDR3 length: 16 amino acids. After removal of 3 bases from V and 5 bases from J, the junction contained 11 bases not matched to a gene. Germline loops: CDR1 SGHTA, CDR2 FQGNSA. CDR3 region: CASSFRVGLAWETQYF. CDR3 nucleotides: TGTGCCAGCAGCTTTAGGGTCGGACTAGCTTGGGAGACCCAGTACTTC. The full variable domain, with the rest looked up from reference TRBV7-2 and TRBJ2-5, is GAGVSQSPSNKVTEKGKDVELRCDPISGHTALYWYRQSLGQGLEFLIYFQGNSAPDKSGLPSDRFSAERTGGSVSTLTIQRTQQEDSAVYLCASSFRVGLAWETQYFGPGTRLLVL.